This T cell receptor beta chain comes out of a study of T cells in Graves' hyperthyroidism and ophthalmopathy. V lost 0 bases to trimming and J lost 1 base, with 21 bases between them. Germline V gene lookup returns CDR1 DFQATT and CDR2 SNEGSKA (reference sequence). The CDR3 runs to 18 residues. Every diagnosis used clinical symptoms, serum thyroxine and TRAb, thyroid ultrasound and orbital computed tomography. RNA transcripts were the template for amplifying TCR beta CDR3 regions. The TCR CDR3 was amplified in a first-round RT-PCR using the HTBI primer set. TCRdb reprocessed the multiplex PCR reads via MiXCR and lists one record per CDR3 protein. The table shows around 720,000 distinct CDR3 sequences, with roughly a third occurring only once.

The sequenced sample was blood. The sequence derives from a woman aged 40-49 years with Graves' hyperthyroidism. V usage is TRBV20-1 and J usage is TRBJ1-1; weak D call: TRBD1 (5 bases). The CDR3 nucleotides are TGCAGTGCTAGAGATCCGGGACTCCCGAATAGCAGGAACACTGAAGCTTTCTTT. It encodes CSARDPGLPNSRNTEAFF.